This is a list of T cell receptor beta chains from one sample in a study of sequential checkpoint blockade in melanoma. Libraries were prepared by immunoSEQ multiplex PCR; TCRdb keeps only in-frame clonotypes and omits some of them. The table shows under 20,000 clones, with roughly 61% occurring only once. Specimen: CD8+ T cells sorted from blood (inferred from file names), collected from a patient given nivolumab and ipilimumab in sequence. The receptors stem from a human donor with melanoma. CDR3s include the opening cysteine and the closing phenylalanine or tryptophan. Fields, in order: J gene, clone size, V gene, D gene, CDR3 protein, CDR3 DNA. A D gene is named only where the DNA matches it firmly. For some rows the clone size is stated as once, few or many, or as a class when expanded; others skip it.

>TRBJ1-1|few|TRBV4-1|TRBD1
CASSPLTGTNTEAFF
TGCGCCAGCAGCCCGCTGACAGGGACGAACACTGAAGCTTTCTTT
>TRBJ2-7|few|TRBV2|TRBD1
CASSGMGQGLIDYEQYF
TGTGCCAGCAGTGGAATGGGACAGGGGTTGATTGACTACGAGCAGTACTTC
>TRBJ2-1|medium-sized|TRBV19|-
CASSIDQGSYNEQFF
TGTGCCAGTAGTATAGACCAGGGATCCTACAATGAGCAGTTCTTC
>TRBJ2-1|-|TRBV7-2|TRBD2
CASRRLAGGHNEQFF
TGTGCCAGCAGAAGACTAGCGGGAGGCCACAATGAGCAGTTCTTC
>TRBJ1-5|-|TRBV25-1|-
CASSAGSSNQPQHF
TGTGCCAGCAGTGCAGGGTCGAGCAATCAGCCCCAGCATTTT
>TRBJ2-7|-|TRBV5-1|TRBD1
CASSWGVGTGAEQYF
TGCGCCAGCAGCTGGGGGGTCGGGACAGGGGCCGAGCAGTACTTC
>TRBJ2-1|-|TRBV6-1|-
CASSEEAGSYNEQFF
TGTGCCAGCAGTGAAGAGGCCGGGAGCTACAATGAGCAGTTCTTC
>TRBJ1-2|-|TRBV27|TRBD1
CASTSMTTGASNYGYTF
TGTGCCAGCACCTCAATGACGACAGGGGCCTCAAACTATGGCTACACCTTC
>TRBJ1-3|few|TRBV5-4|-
CASSWGPDGNTIYF
TGTGCCAGCAGCTGGGGGCCAGATGGAAACACCATATATTTT
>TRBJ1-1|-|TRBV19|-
CASKFGSGDTEAFF
TGTGCCAGCAAGTTTGGGAGCGGGGACACTGAAGCTTTCTTT
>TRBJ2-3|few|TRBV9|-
CASSPGSSTDTQYF
TGTGCCAGCAGCCCCGGGTCGAGCACAGATACGCAGTATTTT
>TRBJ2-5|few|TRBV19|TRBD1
CASGETGWVTQYF
TGTGCCAGTGGTGAGACAGGGTGGGTGACCCAGTACTTC
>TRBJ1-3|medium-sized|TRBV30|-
CAWTDERSGNTIYF
TGTGCCTGGACAGACGAGCGCTCTGGAAACACCATATATTTT
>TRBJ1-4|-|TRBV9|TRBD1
CASSEFGTEYEKLFF
TGTGCCAGCAGCGAATTTGGGACAGAATATGAAAAACTGTTTTTT
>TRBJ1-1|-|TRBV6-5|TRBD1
CASSYAGGKSTFF
TGTGCCAGCAGTTACGCAGGGGGCAAATCGACTTTCTTT
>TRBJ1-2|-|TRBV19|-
CASSIPAGGGYGYTF
TGTGCCAGTAGTATACCGGCGGGGGGCGGCTATGGCTACACCTTC
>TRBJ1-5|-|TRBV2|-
CASSEIGGAPGDQPQHF
TGTGCCAGCAGTGAGATCGGGGGGGCTCCGGGGGATCAGCCCCAGCATTTT
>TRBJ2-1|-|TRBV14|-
CASSQAVGGRYEQFF
TGTGCCAGCAGCCAAGCTGTGGGGGGTCGATATGAGCAGTTCTTC
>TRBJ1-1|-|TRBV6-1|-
CASSWGVNTEAFF
TGTGCCAGCAGTTGGGGGGTGAACACTGAAGCTTTCTTT
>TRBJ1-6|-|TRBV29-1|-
CSVEGSGSGSPLHF
TGCAGCGTTGAAGGGTCAGGGTCGGGTTCACCCCTCCACTTT
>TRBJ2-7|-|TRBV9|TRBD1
CASSVWGTGGEQYF
TGTGCCAGCAGCGTATGGGGGACAGGGGGCGAGCAGTACTTC
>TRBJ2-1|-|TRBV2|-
CASSGGQGIESYNEQFF
TGTGCCAGCAGTGGGGGACAAGGTATCGAGTCCTACAATGAGCAGTTCTTC
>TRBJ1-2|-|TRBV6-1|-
CASRPDSFSPYGYTF
TGTGCCAGCAGGCCGGACAGCTTTTCCCCCTATGGCTACACCTTC
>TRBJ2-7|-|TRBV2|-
CASSAQTPPYEQYF
TGTGCCAGCAGTGCCCAGACTCCTCCCTACGAGCAGTACTTC
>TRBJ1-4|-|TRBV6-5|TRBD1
CASSPGQGLKKLFF
TGTGCCAGCAGTCCGGGACAGGGGTTAAAAAAACTGTTTTTT
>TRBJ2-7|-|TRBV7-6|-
CASSPPAWGAYEQYF
TGTGCCAGCAGCCCCCCAGCGTGGGGGGCCTACGAGCAGTACTTC
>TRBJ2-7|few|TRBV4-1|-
CASSQESYGVEQYF
TGCGCCAGCAGCCAAGAGAGTTACGGGGTTGAGCAGTACTTC
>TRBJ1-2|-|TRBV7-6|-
CASSPRDTQAYGYTF
TGTGCCAGCAGCCCTCGGGACACCCAGGCGTATGGCTACACCTTC
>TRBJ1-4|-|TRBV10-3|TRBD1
CAISDSVMGQTNEKLFF
TGTGCCATCAGTGATAGCGTTATGGGACAGACTAATGAAAAACTGTTTTTT
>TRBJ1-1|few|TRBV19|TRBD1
CASSIDPTDRAMNTEAFF
TGTGCCAGTAGTATAGATCCCACCGACAGGGCGATGAACACTGAAGCTTTCTTT
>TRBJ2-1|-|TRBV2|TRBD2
CASSVAGGRHEQFF
TGTGCCAGCAGTGTAGCGGGGGGGCGCCATGAGCAGTTCTTC
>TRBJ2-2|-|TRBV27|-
CASGGTNTGELFF
TGTGCCAGCGGGGGGACGAACACCGGGGAGCTGTTTTTT
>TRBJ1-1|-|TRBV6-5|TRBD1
CASSPNRGLHTEAFF
TGTGCCAGCAGTCCAAACAGGGGGCTACACACTGAAGCTTTCTTT
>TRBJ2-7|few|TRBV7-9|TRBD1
CASRPQGEHEQYF
TGTGCCAGCAGGCCACAGGGGGAACACGAGCAGTACTTC
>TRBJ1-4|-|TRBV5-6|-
CASSLEAGMTGKLFF
TGTGCCAGCAGCTTGGAAGCCGGGATGACAGGAAAACTGTTTTTT
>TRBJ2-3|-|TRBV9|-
CASGLGTDTQYF
TGTGCCAGCGGGCTGGGCACAGATACGCAGTATTTT
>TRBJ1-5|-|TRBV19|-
CASSIAGTTYWGNQPQHF
TGTGCCAGTAGTATTGCCGGGACTACCTATTGGGGCAATCAGCCCCAGCATTTT
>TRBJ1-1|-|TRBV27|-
CASSSPGNTEAFF
TGTGCCAGCAGTTCCCCAGGGAACACTGAAGCTTTCTTT
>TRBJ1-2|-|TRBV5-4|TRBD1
CASSLEQGYGYTF
TGTGCCAGCAGCTTGGAACAGGGGTATGGCTACACCTTC
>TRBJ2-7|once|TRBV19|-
CASSIGPGSYEQYF
TGTGCCAGTAGTATAGGTCCAGGATCCTACGAGCAGTACTTC
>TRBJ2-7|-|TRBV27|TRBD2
CASSPSGGTSPYEQYF
TGTGCCAGCAGCCCGTCCGGGGGGACGTCTCCCTACGAGCAGTACTTC
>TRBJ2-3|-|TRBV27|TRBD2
CASSLLGGGTDTQYF
TGTGCCAGCAGTTTACTCGGGGGGGGCACAGATACGCAGTATTTT
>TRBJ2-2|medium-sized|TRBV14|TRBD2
CASSPSGLAGANTGELFF
TGTGCCAGCAGCCCCTCGGGACTAGCGGGGGCAAACACCGGGGAGCTGTTTTTT
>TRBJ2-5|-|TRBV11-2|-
CASSFKGYYQETQYF
TGTGCCAGCAGCTTCAAGGGGTACTACCAAGAGACCCAGTACTTC
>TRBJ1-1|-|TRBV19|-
CASSPQGWNTEAFF
TGTGCCAGTAGTCCTCAGGGGTGGAACACTGAAGCTTTCTTT
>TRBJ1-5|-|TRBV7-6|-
CASSLGSELSNQPQHF
TGTGCCAGCAGCTTAGGAAGTGAACTTAGCAATCAGCCCCAGCATTTT
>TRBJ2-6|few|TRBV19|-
CASTFISSGANVLTF
TGTGCCAGTACATTTATTAGCTCTGGGGCCAACGTCCTGACTTTC
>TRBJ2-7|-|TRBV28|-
CASRSVYGTRQYF
TGTGCCAGCAGATCTGTATACGGGACTCGACAGTACTTC
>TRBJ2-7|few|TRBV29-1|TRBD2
CSVSDSGRVDEQYF
TGCAGCGTTTCCGATAGCGGGAGGGTCGACGAGCAGTACTTC
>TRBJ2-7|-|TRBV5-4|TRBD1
CASSQTSGQYYEQYF
TGTGCCAGCAGCCAAACTTCGGGACAGTACTACGAGCAGTACTTC
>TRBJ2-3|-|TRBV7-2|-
CASSSWTRGYSDTQYF
TGTGCCAGCAGCTCCTGGACCCGGGGTTATTCAGATACGCAGTATTTT